The T cell receptor beta chain described here comes from a study of T cells in Graves' hyperthyroidism and ophthalmopathy. CDR1 and CDR2 from the germline V gene are SNHLY and FYNNEI. CDR3 length: 18 amino acids. The ends lost 0 bases at V and 0 bases at J; junction bases unmatched: 4. Researchers amplified the TCR beta CDR3 regions from RNA transcripts. The HTBI primer set was used in a first-round RT-PCR of the TCR CDR3. Each CDR3 protein gets one entry after TCRdb re-called the multiplex PCR reads with MiXCR. The profile shows over 200,000 distinct CDR3 sequences, roughly 18% of them singletons. The chain has TRBV2 and TRBJ2-3, with TRBD2 matching over 12 bases. The source of this sequence is a man aged 40-49 years with Graves' hyperthyroidism. The sequencing sample was made of blood. The CDR3 DNA is TGTGCCAGCAGTGAAGCAGGCCTAGCGGGGGGGAGCACAGATACGCAGTATTTT. It is translated as CASSEAGLAGGSTDTQYF.